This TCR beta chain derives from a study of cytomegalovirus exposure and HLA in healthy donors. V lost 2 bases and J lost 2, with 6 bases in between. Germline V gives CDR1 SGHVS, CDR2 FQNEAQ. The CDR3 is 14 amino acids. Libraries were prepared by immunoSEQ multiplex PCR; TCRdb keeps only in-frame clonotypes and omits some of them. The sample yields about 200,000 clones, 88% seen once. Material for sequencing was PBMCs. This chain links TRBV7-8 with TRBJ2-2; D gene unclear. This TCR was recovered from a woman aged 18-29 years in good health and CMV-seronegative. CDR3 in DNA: TGTGCCAGCAGCTTATACACAAACACCGGGGAGCTGTTTTTT. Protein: CASSLYTNTGELFF.